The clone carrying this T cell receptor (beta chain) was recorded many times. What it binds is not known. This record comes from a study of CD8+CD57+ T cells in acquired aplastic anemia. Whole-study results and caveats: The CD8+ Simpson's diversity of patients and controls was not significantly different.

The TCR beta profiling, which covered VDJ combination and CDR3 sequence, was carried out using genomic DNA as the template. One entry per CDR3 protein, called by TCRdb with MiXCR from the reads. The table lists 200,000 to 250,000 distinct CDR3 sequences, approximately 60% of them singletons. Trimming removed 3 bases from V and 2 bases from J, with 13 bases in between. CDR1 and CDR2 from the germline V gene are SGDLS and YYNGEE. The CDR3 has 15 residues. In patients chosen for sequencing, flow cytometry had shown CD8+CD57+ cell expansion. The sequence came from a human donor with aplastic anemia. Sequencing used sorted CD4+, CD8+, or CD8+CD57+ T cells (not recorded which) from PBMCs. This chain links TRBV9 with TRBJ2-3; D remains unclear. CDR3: CASSENPVITDTQYF. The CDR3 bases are TGTGCCAGCAGCGAAAATCCGGTCATCACAGATACGCAGTATTTT.